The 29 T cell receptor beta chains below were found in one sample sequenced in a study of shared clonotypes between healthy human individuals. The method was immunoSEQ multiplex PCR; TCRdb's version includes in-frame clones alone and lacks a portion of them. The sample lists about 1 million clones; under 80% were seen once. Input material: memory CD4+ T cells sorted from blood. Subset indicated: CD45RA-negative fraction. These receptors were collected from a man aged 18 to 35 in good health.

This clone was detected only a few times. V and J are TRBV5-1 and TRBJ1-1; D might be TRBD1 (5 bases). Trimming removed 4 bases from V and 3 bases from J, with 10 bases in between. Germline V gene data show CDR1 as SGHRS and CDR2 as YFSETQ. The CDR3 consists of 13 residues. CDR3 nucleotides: TGCGCCAGCAGCCTGACAGTGGACACTGAAGCTTTCTTT. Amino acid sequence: CASSLTVDTEAFF.

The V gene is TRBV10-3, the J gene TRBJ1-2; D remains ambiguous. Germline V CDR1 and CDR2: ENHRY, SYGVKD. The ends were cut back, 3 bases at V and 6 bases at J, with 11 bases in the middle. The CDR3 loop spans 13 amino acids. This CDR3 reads CAISELREDGYTF. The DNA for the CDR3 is TGTGCCATCAGTGAATTACGGGAAGATGGCTACACCTTC.

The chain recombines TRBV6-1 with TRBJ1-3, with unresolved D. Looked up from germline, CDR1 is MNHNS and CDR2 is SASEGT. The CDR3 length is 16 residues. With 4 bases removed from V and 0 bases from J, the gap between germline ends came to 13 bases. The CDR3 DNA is TGTGCCAGCAGTGGCCGTCTGTACCTCTCTGGAAACACCATATATTTT. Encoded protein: CASSGRLYLSGNTIYF.

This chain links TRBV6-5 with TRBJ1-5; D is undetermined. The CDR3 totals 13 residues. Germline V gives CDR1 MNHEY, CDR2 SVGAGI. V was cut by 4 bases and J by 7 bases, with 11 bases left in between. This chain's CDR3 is CASSSSEVQPQHF. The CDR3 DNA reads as TGTGCCAGCAGTTCTTCCGAGGTCCAGCCCCAGCATTTT.

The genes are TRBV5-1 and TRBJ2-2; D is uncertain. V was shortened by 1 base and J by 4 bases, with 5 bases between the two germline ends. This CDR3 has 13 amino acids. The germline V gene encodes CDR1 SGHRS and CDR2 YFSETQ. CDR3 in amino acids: CASSLQTTGELFF. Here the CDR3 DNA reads TGCGCCAGCAGCTTGCAAACCACCGGGGAGCTGTTTTTT.

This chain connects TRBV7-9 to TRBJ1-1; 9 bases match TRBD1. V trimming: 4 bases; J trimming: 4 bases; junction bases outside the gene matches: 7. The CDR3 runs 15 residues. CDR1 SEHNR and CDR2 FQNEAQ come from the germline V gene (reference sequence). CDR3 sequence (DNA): TGTGCCAGCAGCTCCCGGGACAGGGTGACCACTGAAGCTTTCTTT. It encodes CASSSRDRVTTEAFF.

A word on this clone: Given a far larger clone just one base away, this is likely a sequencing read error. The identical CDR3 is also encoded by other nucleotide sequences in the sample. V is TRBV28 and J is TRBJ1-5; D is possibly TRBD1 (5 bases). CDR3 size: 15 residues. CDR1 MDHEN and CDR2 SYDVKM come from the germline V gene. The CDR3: CASSLGRDSNQPQHF. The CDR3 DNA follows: TGCGCCAGCAGTTTGGGGCGAGATAGCAATCAGCCCCAGCATTTT.

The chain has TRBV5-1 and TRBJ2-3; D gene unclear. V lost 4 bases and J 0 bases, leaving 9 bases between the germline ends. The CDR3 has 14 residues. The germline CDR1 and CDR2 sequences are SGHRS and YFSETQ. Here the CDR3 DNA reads TGCGCCAGCAGCCCTGACCATAGCACAGATACGCAGTATTTT. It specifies CASSPDHSTDTQYF. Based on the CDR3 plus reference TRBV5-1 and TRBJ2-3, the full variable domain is KAGVTQTPRYLIKTRGQQVTLSCSPISGHRSVSWYQQTPGQGLQFLFEYFSETQRNKGNFPGRFSGRQFSNSRSEMNVSTLELGDSALYLCASSPDHSTDTQYFGPGTRLTVL.

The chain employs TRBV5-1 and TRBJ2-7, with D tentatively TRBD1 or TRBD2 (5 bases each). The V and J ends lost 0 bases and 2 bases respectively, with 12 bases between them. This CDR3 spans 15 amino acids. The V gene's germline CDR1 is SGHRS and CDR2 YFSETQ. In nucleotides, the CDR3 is TGCGCCAGCAGCTTGGCCATCGGGGCCACCTACGAGCAGTACTTC. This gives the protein CASSLAIGATYEQYF.

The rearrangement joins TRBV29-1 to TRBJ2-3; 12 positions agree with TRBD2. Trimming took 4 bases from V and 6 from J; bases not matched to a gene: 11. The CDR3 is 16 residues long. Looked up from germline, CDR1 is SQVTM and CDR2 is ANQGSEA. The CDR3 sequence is CSVGPSSGGAGDTQYF. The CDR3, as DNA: TGCAGCGTTGGCCCCTCTAGCGGGGGGGCGGGGGATACGCAGTATTTT.

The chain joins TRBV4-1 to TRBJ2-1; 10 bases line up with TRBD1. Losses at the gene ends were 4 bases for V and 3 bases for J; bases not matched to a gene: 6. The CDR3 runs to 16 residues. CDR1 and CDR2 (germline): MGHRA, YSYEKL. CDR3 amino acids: CASSRGTGALYNEQFF. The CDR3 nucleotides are TGCGCCAGCAGCCGAGGGACAGGGGCTCTCTACAATGAGCAGTTCTTC.

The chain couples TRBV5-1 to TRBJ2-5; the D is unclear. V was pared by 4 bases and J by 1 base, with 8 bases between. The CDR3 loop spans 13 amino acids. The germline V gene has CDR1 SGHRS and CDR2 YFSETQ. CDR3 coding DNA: TGCGCCAGCAGCAAGGGTCCCCAAGAGACCCAGTACTTC. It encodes CASSKGPQETQYF.

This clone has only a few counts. In nucleotides, the CDR3 is TGCGCCAGCAGTCTAGCGGGAGGGCACGATGAGCAGTTCTTC. This translates into CASSLAGGHDEQFF. The chain employs TRBV5-1 and TRBJ2-1; 12 bases line up with TRBD2. Germline trimming cut 5 bases from V and 8 bases from J; bases unmatched to any gene: 5. CDR3 length: 14 amino acids. Per the germline V gene, CDR1 is SGHRS and CDR2 is YFSETQ.

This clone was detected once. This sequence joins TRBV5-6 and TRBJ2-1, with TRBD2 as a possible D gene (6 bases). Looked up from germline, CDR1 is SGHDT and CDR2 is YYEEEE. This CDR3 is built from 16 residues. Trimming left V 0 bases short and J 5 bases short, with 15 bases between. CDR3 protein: CASSLGPLATDNEQFF. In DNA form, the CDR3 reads TGTGCCAGCAGCTTGGGTCCACTAGCAACAGACAATGAGCAGTTCTTC.

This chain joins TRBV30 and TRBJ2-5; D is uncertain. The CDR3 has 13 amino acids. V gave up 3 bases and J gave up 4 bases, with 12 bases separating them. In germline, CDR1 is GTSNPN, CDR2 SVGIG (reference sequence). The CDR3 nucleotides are TGTGCCTGGAGCGCCCCGCGAGGAGAGACCCAGTACTTC. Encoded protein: CAWSAPRGETQYF.

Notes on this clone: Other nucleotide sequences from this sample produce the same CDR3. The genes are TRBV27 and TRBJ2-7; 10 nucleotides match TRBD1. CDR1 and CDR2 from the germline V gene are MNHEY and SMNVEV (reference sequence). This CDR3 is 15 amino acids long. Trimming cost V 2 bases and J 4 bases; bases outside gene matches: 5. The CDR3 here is CASSLRDRGVYEQYF. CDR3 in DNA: TGTGCCAGCAGTTTAAGGGACAGGGGAGTTTACGAGCAGTACTTC.

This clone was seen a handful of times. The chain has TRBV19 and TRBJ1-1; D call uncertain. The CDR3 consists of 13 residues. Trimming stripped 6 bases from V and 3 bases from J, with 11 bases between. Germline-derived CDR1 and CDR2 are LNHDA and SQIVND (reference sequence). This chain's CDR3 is CASRSLRDTEAFF. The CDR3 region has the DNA TGTGCCAGTAGATCCTTACGGGACACTGAAGCTTTCTTT.

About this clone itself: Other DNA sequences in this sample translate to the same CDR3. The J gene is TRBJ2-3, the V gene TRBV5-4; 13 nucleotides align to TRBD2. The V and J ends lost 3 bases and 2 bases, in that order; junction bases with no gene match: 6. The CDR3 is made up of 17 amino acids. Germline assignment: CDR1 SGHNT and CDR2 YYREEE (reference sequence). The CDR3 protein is CASSSRTSGRATDTQYF. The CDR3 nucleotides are TGTGCCAGCAGCTCCCGTACTAGCGGGAGGGCCACAGATACGCAGTATTTT.

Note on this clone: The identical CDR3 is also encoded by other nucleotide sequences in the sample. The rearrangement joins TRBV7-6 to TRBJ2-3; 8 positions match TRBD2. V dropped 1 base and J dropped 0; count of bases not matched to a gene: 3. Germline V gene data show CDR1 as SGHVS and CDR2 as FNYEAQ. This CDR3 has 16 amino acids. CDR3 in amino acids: CASSLDAGGSTDTQYF. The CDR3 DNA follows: TGTGCCAGCAGCTTAGACGCGGGGGGTAGCACAGATACGCAGTATTTT.

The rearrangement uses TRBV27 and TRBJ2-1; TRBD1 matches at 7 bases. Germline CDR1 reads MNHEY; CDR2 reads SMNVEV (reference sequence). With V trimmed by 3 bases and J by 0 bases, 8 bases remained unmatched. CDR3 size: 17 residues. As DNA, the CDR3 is TGTGCCAGCAGTTTCTACAGGGGCACCAGCTCCTACAATGAGCAGTTCTTC. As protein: CASSFYRGTSSYNEQFF.

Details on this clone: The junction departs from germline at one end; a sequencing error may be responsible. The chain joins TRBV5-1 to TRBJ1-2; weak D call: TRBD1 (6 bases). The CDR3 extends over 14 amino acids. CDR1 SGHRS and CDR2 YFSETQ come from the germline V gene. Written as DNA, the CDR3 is TGTGCCAGCAGCTTGGCCGGACAGAACTATGGCTACACCTTC. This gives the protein CASSLAGQNYGYTF. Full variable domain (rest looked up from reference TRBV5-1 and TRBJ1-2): KAGVTQTPRYLIKTRGQQVTLSCSPISGHRSVSWYQQTPGQGLQFLFEYFSETQRNKGNFPGRFSGRQFSNSRSEMNVSTLELGDSALYLCASSLAGQNYGYTFGSGTRLTVV.

CDR3 nucleotides: TGCGCCAGCAGTCCCCCGTCCCGTTTGGGGAACTACTATGGCTACACCTTC. Residues: CASSPPSRLGNYYGYTF. The V call is TRBV10-1, the J call TRBJ1-2; D unclear. The CDR3 loop spans 17 amino acids. The germline V and J ends were trimmed by 5 bases and 3 bases, with 22 bases remaining between them. Germline CDR1 and CDR2: WNHNN and SYGVQD (reference sequence).

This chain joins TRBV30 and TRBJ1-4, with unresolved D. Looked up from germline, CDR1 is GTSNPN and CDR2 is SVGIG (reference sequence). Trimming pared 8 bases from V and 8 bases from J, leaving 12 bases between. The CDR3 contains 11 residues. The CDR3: CAASRKEKLFF. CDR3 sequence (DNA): TGTGCCGCGTCCAGGAAAGAAAAACTGTTTTTT.

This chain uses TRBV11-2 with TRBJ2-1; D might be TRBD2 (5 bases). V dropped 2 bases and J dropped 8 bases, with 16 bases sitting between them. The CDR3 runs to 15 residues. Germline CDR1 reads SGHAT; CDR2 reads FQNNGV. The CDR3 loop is CASSLIGLGVDEQFF. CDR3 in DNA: TGTGCCAGCAGCTTAATAGGACTTGGCGTGGATGAGCAGTTCTTC.

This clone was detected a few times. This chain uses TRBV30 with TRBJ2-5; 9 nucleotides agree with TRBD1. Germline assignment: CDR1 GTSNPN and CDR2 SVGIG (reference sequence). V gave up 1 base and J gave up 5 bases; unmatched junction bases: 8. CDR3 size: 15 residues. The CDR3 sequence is CAWSGGQGKYETQYF. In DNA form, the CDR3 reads TGTGCCTGGAGTGGAGGACAGGGGAAATATGAGACCCAGTACTTC.

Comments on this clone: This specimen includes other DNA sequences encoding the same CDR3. CDR3 in amino acids: CASSLTGNYGYTF. The DNA for the CDR3 is TGTGCCAGCAGTTTAACAGGAAACTATGGCTACACCTTC. The chain uses TRBV27 and TRBJ1-2; TRBD1 is a possible D gene (5 bases). This CDR3 is built from 13 residues. Looked up from germline, CDR1 is MNHEY and CDR2 is SMNVEV (reference sequence). V was cut by 2 bases and J by 2 bases, with 6 bases left in between.

The CDR3 sequence is CASSEETDTQYF. For the CDR3, the DNA is TGCGCCAGCAGTGAGGAGACAGATACGCAGTATTTT. The chain has TRBV10-1 and TRBJ2-3, with D unresolved. CDR3 length: 12 amino acids. The germline CDR1 and CDR2 sequences are WNHNN and SYGVQD (reference sequence). Trimming took off 2 bases at V and 3 bases at J, with 3 bases between the two ends.

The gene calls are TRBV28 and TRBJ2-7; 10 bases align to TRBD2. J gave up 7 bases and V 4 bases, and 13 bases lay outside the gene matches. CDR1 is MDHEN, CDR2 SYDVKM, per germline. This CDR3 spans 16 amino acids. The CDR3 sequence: CASSSSGSGGAREQYF. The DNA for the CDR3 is TGTGCCAGCAGTTCCTCAGGAAGCGGGGGGGCTCGAGAGCAGTACTTC.

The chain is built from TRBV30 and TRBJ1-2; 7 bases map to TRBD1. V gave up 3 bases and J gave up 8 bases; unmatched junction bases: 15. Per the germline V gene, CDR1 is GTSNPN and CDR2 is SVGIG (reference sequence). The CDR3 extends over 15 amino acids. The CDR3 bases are TGTGCCTGGAGGCTGCTTTTTAGGGACAGCTCGGGCTACACCTTC. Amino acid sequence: CAWRLLFRDSSGYTF.